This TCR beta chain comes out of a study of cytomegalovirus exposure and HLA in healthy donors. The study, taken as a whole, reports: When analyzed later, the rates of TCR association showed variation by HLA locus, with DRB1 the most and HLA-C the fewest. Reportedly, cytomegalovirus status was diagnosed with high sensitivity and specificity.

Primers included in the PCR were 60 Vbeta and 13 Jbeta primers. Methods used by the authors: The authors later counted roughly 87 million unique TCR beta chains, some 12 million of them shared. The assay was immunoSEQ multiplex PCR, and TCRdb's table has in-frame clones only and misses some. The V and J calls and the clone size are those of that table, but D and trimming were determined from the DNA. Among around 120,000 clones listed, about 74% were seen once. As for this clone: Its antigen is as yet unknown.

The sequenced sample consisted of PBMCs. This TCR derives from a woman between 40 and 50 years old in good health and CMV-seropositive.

The CDR3 sequence is CASSPSGGEETQYF. The CDR3 DNA is TGTGCCAGCTCACCAAGCGGGGGGGAAGAGACCCAGTACTTC. The rearrangement links TRBV18 to TRBJ2-5; 10 bases are shared with TRBD2. The CDR3 is made up of 14 amino acids. V was pared by 2 bases and J by 3 bases, with 0 bases of the junction left unmatched. Germline-derived CDR1 and CDR2 are KGHSH and LQKENI.